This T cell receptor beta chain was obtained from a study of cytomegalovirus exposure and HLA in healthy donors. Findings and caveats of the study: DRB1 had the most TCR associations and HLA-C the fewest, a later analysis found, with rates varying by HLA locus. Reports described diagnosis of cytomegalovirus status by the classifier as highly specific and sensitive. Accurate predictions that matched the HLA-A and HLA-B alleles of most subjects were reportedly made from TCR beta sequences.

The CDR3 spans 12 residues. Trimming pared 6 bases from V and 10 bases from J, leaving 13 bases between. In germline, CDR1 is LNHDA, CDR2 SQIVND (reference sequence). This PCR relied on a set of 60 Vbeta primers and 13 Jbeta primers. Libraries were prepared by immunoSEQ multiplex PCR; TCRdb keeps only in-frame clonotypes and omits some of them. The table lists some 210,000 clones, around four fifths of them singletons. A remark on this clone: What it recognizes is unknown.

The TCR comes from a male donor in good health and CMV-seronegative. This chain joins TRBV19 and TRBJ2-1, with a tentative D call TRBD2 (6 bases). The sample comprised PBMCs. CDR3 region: CASRWGVGEQFF. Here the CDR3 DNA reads TGTGCCAGTAGATGGGGGGTTGGGGAGCAGTTCTTC.